These T cell receptor beta chains were read from a single sample in a study of cytomegalovirus exposure and HLA in healthy donors. Sequencing was performed with immunoSEQ multiplex PCR; in TCRdb, only in-frame clones are kept and a portion is missing. The sample yields 150,000 to 200,000 clones, about 85% seen once. Sample: PBMCs. These TCRs come from a girl between 5 and 17 years old in good health and CMV-seropositive. Both conserved end residues are trimmed from each CDR3. Fields, in order: CDR3 protein, V gene, D gene, J gene. The D gene is left open where the match is weak.

ASSSSRTASTDTQY TRBV5-6 - TRBJ2-3
ASSIRLRQPPTDTQY TRBV7-9 - TRBJ2-3
ASTPRAGNTEAF TRBV6-5 - TRBJ1-1
ASSQTSGVPDTQY TRBV4-1 TRBD2 TRBJ2-3
ATSRNRGNQPQH TRBV15 TRBD1 TRBJ1-5
ASSPRGTEAF TRBV27 - TRBJ1-1
ASRHPGAEAF TRBV21-1 - TRBJ1-1
ASSLTGYGYT TRBV7-2 TRBD1 TRBJ1-2
ASSPTGGSDKETQY TRBV7-3 TRBD1 TRBJ2-5
ASSLPGTIYNEQF TRBV7-3 TRBD2 TRBJ2-1
ASTYRDRGSYEQY TRBV28 TRBD1 TRBJ2-7
ASSLNPTDTQY TRBV5-1 - TRBJ2-3
ASSELGGGSDTQY TRBV27 - TRBJ2-3
ASSSPGGRASTDTQY TRBV5-1 TRBD2 TRBJ2-3
ASGPLTGGQETQY TRBV12-5 TRBD1 TRBJ2-5